This TCR beta chain was found in a study of T cells in Graves' hyperthyroidism and ophthalmopathy. Turning to the study itself: Peripheral blood was drawn at first diagnosis, prior to all treatment.

Study results and caveats: In blood, most of the thyroid clonotypes expanded above 0.001 were also present. For ophthalmopathy, model prediction preceded onset by a median roughly 6.3 months.

Uncontrolled infection, other autoimmune disease, pregnancy or lactation excluded patients. Using RNA transcripts as the source, TCR beta CDR3 regions were amplified. The study used the HTBI primer set for a first-round RT-PCR of the TCR CDR3. TCRdb processed the multiplex PCR reads anew with MiXCR; each CDR3 protein has one entry. The sample holds more than 350,000 distinct CDR3 sequences, 14% to 15% seen once. V was clipped by 5 bases and J by 8 bases, with 18 bases between them. Germline V gives CDR1 MDHEN, CDR2 SYDVKM. The CDR3 has 14 amino acids. About this clonotype itself: Its antigen remains unidentified.

This sequence was found in a woman aged 25 to 39 with Graves' hyperthyroidism. The V gene is TRBV28, the J gene TRBJ1-2; D is undetermined. Sample: blood. The CDR3 here is CASSLLKPEKGYTF. Here the CDR3 DNA reads TGTGCCAGCAGTCTACTAAAACCCGAAAAAGGCTACACCTTC.